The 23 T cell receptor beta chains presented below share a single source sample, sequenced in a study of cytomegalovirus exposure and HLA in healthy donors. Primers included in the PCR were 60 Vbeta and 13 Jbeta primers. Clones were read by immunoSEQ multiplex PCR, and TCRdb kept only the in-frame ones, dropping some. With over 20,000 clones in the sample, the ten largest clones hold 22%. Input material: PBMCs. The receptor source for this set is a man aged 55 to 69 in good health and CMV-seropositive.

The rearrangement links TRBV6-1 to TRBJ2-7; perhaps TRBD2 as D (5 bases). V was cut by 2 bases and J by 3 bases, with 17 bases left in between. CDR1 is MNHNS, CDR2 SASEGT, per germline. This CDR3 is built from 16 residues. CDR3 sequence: CASSERNVGEGYEQYF. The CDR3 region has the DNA TGTGCCAGCAGTGAAAGGAATGTTGGTGAGGGCTACGAGCAGTACTTC.

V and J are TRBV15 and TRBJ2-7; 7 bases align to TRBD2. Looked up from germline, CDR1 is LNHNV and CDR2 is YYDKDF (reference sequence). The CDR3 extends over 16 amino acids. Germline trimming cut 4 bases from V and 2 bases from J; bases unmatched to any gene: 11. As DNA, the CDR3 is TGTGCCACCAGCAAGCGGGGTCGGGAGCAGACCTACGAGCAGTACTTC. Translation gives CATSKRGREQTYEQYF.

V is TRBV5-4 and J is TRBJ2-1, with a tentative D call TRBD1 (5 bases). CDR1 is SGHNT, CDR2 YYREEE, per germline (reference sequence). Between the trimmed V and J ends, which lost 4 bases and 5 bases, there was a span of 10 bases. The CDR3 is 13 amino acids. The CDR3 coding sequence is TGTGCCAGCAGCCACAGCAGGGACAATGAGCAGTTCTTC. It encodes CASSHSRDNEQFF.

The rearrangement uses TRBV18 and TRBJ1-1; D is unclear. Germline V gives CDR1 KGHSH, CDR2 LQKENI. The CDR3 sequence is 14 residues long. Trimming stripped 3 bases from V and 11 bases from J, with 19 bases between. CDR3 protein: CASSPAEIAVEAFF. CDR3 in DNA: TGTGCCAGCTCACCGGCCGAGATCGCCGTGGAGGCTTTCTTT. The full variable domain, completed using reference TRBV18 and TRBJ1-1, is NAGVMQNPRHLVRRRGQEARLRCSPMKGHSHVYWYRQLPEEGLKFMVYLQKENIIDESGMPKERFSAEFPKEGPSILRIQQVVRGDSAAYFCASSPAEIAVEAFFGQGTRLTVV.

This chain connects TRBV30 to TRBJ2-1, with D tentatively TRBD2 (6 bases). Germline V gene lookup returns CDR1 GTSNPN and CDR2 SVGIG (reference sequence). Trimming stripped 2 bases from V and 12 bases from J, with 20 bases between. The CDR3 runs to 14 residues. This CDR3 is CAWSLEGLLRGQFF. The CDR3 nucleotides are TGTGCCTGGAGTTTGGAGGGACTCCTCCGCGGGCAGTTCTTC.

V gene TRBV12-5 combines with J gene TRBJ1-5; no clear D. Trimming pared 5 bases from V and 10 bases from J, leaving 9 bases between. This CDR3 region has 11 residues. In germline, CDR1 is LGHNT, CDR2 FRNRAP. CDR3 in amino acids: CASGVESPQHF. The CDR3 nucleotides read TGTGCTAGTGGTGTCGAGAGTCCCCAGCATTTT.

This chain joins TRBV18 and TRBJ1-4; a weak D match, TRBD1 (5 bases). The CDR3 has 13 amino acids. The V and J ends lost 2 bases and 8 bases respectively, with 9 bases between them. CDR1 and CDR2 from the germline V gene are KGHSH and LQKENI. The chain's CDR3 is CASSPGDREKLFF. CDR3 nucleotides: TGTGCCAGCTCACCAGGTGACAGAGAAAAACTGTTTTTT.

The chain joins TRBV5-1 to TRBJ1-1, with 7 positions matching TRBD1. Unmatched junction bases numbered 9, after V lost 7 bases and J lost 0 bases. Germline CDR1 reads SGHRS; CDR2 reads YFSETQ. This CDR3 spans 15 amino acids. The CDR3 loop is CASFTGAGLNTEAFF. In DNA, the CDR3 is TGCGCCAGCTTTACAGGGGCTGGTTTGAACACTGAAGCTTTCTTT.

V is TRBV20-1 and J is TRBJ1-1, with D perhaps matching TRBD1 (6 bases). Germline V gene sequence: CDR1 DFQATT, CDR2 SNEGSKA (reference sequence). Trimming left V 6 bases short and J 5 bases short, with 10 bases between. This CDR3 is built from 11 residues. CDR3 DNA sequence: TGCAGTGCCAACAGGGAAACTGAAGCTTTCTTT. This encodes CSANRETEAFF.

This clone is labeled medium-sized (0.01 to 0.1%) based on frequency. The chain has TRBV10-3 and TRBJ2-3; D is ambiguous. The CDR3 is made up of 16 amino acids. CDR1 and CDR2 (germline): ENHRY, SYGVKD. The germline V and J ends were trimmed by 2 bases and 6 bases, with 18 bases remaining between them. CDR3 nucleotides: TGTGCCATCAGTGAGATCCCGGGTTCTGCGAGGGATACGCAGTATTTT. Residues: CAISEIPGSARDTQYF.

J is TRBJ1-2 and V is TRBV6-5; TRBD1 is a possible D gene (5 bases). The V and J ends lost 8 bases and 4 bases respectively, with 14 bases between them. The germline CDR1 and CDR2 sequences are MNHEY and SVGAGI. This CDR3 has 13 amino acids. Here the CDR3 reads CASGRGGGYGYTF. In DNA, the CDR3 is TGTGCCAGCGGGAGGGGAGGTGGCTATGGCTACACCTTC.

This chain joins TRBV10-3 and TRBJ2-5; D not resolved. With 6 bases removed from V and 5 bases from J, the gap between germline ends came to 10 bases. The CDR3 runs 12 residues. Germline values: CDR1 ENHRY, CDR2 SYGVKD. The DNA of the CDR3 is TGTGCCATCAGAGAGAATGAGGAGACCCAGTACTTC. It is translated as CAIRENEETQYF.

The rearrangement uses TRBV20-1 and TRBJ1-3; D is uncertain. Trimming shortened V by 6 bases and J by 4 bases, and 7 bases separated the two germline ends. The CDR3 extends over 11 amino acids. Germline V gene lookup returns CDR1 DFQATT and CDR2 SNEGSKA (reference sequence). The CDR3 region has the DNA TGCAGTGCCTCGGGGGGAAACACCATATATTTT. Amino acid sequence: CSASGGNTIYF.

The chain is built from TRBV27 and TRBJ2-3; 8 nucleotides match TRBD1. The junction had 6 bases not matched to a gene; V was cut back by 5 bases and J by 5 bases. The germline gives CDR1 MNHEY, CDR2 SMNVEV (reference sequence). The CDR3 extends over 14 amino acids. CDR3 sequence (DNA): TGTGCCAGCAGTCCCTGGACAGGGCGAGATACGCAGTATTTT. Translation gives CASSPWTGRDTQYF.

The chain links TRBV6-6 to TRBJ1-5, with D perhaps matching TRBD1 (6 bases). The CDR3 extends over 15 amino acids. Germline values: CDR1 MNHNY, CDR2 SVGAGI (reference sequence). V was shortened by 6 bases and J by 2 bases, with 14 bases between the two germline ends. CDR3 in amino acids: CASSQGLGGNQPQHF. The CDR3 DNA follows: TGTGCCAGCAGCCAGGGGCTGGGGGGCAATCAGCCCCAGCATTTT.

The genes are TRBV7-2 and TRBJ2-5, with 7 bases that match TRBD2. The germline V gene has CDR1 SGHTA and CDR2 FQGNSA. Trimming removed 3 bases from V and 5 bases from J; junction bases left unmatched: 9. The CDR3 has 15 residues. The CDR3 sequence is CASSFGGGRGETQYF. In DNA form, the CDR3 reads TGTGCCAGCAGCTTCGGTGGCGGGAGAGGCGAGACCCAGTACTTC.

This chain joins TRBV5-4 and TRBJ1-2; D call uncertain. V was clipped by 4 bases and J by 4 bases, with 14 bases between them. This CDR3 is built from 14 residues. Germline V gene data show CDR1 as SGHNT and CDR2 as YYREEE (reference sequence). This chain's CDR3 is CASSLDGRGYGYTF. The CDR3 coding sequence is TGTGCCAGCAGCCTCGATGGTCGGGGCTATGGCTACACCTTC.

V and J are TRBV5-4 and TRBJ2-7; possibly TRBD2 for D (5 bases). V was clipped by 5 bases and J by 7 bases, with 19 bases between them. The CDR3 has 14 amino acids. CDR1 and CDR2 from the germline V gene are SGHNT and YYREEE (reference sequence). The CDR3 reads CASSTPLASGEQYF. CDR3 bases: TGTGCCAGCAGTACTCCCTTAGCATCGGGAGAGCAGTACTTC.

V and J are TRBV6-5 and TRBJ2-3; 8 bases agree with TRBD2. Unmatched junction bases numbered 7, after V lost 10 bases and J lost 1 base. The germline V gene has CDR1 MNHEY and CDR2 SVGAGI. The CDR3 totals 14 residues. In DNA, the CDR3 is TGTGCCACGAGACTAGCGACACGCACAGATACGCAGTATTTT. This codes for CATRLATRTDTQYF.

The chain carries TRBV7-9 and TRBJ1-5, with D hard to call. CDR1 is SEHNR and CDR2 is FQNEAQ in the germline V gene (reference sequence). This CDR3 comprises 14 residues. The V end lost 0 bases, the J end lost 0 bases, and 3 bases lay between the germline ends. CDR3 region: CASSLASSNQPQHF. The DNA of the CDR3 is TGTGCCAGCAGCTTAGCGAGTAGCAATCAGCCCCAGCATTTT.

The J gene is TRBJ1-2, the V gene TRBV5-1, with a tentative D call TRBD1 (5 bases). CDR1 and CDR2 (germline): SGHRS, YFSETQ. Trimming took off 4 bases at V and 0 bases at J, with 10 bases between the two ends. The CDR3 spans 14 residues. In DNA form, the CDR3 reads TGCGCCAGCAGCCCCCAGGGTGCTAACTATGGCTACACCTTC. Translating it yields CASSPQGANYGYTF. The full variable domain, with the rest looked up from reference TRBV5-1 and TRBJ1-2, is KAGVTQTPRYLIKTRGQQVTLSCSPISGHRSVSWYQQTPGQGLQFLFEYFSETQRNKGNFPGRFSGRQFSNSRSEMNVSTLELGDSALYLCASSPQGANYGYTFGSGTRLTVV.

This CDR3 reads CASSVYRDYEQYF. For the CDR3, the DNA is TGCGCCAGCAGTGTATACAGGGACTACGAGCAGTACTTC. The chain uses TRBV10-2 and TRBJ2-7; a weak D match, TRBD1 (6 bases). The germline V gene encodes CDR1 WSHSY and CDR2 SAAADI. Trimming took off 4 bases at V and 3 bases at J, with 10 bases between the two ends. This CDR3 spans 13 amino acids.

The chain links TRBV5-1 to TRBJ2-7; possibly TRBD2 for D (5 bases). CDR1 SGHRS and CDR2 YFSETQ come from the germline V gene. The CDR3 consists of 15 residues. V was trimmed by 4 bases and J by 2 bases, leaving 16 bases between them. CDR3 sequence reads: CASSPTTPGPYEQYF. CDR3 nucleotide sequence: TGCGCCAGCAGCCCGACTACGCCCGGACCCTACGAGCAGTACTTC.